These T cell receptor beta chains were read from a single sample in a study of cytomegalovirus exposure and HLA in healthy donors. Method: immunoSEQ multiplex PCR; TCRdb's copy keeps in-frame clones and lacks some. This table has fewer than 150,000 clones, 70% to 90% appearing once. Material: PBMCs. Receptors originate from a man younger than 35 in good health and CMV-seronegative. The CDR3 runs from the conserved cysteine through the conserved F or W. The D gene is left open where the match is weak. Where a row states a size, it is once, few, many or the class of an expanded clone; other rows omit it.

TRBV2,-,TRBJ2-7,TRBD1,CASSTHGTEPYEQYF,TGTGCCAGCAGTACGCACGGGACAGAACCCTACGAGCAGTACTTC
TRBV19,-,TRBJ2-7,TRBD1,CASSSRPGGKHEQYF,TGTGCCAGTAGTAGTCGTCCAGGGGGCAAACACGAGCAGTACTTC
TRBV28,few,TRBJ2-7,-,CASRAGFRAYEQYF,TGTGCCAGCCGGGCAGGGTTCCGAGCCTACGAGCAGTACTTC
TRBV19,-,TRBJ2-7,-,CASSRAGSLYEQYF,TGTGCCAGTAGTAGGGCAGGGTCCCTCTACGAGCAGTACTTC
TRBV19,-,TRBJ2-7,-,CASSIANRFYEQYF,TGTGCCAGTAGTATAGCCAACAGGTTCTACGAGCAGTACTTC
TRBV6-5,-,TRBJ1-1,TRBD1,CASSLTGGTEAFF,TGTGCCAGCAGCTTGACAGGGGGCACGGAAGCTTTCTTT
TRBV6-6,-,TRBJ2-7,-,CASSYPGDGEQYF,TGTGCCAGCAGTTACCCCGGTGACGGGGAGCAGTACTTC
TRBV27,few,TRBJ1-6,-,CASSLDNNSPLHF,TGTGCCAGCAGTTTAGACAATAATTCACCCCTCCACTTT
TRBV7-9,once,TRBJ2-7,TRBD2,CASSRRGGLSVYEQYF,TGTGCCAGCAGCCGCCGCGGGGGGCTGTCTGTATACGAGCAGTACTTC
TRBV7-2,once,TRBJ2-5,-,CASSLQGFQETQYF,TGTGCCAGCAGCTTACAGGGATTCCAAGAGACCCAGTACTTC
TRBV21-1,-,TRBJ2-1,-,CASSPRLAGARYNEQFF,TGTGCCAGCAGCCCGCGACTAGCGGGAGCGCGCTACAATGAGCAGTTCTTC
TRBV27,-,TRBJ2-3,-,CASSLEQTGFSGQYF,TGTGCCAGCAGTTTAGAACAAACAGGGTTTTCAGGGCAGTATTTT
TRBV4-1,few,TRBJ2-7,-,CASSQFEVSYEQYF,TGCGCCAGCAGCCAATTCGAGGTTTCCTACGAGCAGTACTTC
TRBV7-9,-,TRBJ1-1,-,CASSRTVNTEAFF,TGTGCCAGCAGTAGGACAGTGAACACTGAAGCTTTCTTT
TRBV5-6,-,TRBJ1-1,-,CASSPGPGENTEAFF,TGTGCCAGCAGCCCTGGCCCGGGAGAGAACACTGAAGCTTTCTTT
TRBV5-8,-,TRBJ2-1,TRBD2,CASSRKSTSGGPVDEQFF,TGTGCCAGCAGCCGAAAGAGCACTAGCGGGGGGCCAGTGGATGAGCAGTTCTTC
TRBV2,-,TRBJ2-7,TRBD1,CASDRGNYEQYF,TGTGCCAGTGACAGGGGTAACTACGAGCAGTACTTC
TRBV10-1,-,TRBJ1-3,-,CASSKTGTGNTIYF,TGCGCCAGCAGTAAAACCGGGACTGGAAACACCATATATTTT
TRBV5-6,-,TRBJ2-3,-,CASSTYQGTDTQYF,TGTGCCAGCAGCACGTACCAGGGCACAGATACGCAGTATTTT
TRBV9,few,TRBJ2-7,-,CASSVAAGWDTTYEQYF,TGTGCCAGCAGCGTAGCCGCTGGTTGGGACACAACCTACGAGCAGTACTTC
TRBV11-2,-,TRBJ2-3,-,CASSQRLGSTDTQYF,TGTGCCAGCAGCCAGAGACTAGGTAGCACAGATACGCAGTATTTT
TRBV18,once,TRBJ1-1,-,CASSQHREGTEAFF,TGTGCCAGCTCACAACACAGGGAGGGCACTGAAGCTTTCTTT
TRBV6-5,once,TRBJ1-6,-,CASRPPGDVDSPLHF,TGTGCCAGCAGGCCACCGGGAGATGTGGATTCACCCCTCCACTTT
TRBV5-6,-,TRBJ2-2,TRBD2,CASTHSGLLNTGELFF,TGTGCCAGCACCCACTCGGGACTACTGAACACCGGGGAGCTGTTTTTT
TRBV6-5,few,TRBJ1-2,-,CASRDRKFGYTF,TGTGCCAGCAGAGACAGGAAATTTGGCTACACCTTC
TRBV5-1,once,TRBJ2-6,-,CASSFTSSGANVLTF,TGCGCCAGCAGCTTTACTAGCTCTGGGGCCAACGTCCTGACTTTC
TRBV28,-,TRBJ1-2,-,CASSLMAGLRDYGYTF,TGTGCCAGCAGTTTAATGGCGGGCCTTAGGGACTATGGCTACACCTTC
TRBV28,-,TRBJ1-6,TRBD1,CASSLLSQGQGRSPLHF,TGTGCCAGCAGTTTATTAAGCCAAGGACAGGGTAGGTCACCCCTCCACTTT
TRBV5-1,-,TRBJ1-5,TRBD1,CASSAGTGAGQPQHF,TGCGCCAGCAGCGCCGGGACAGGGGCGGGACAGCCCCAGCATTTT
TRBV18,-,TRBJ2-7,-,CASSPQQGWSYEQYF,TGTGCCAGCTCACCACAGCAGGGATGGTCCTACGAGCAGTACTTC
TRBV28,-,TRBJ2-7,TRBD2,CASIAAGRFNEQYF,TGTGCCAGCATTGCAGCGGGAAGGTTCAACGAGCAGTACTTC
TRBV6-4,-,TRBJ1-5,TRBD1,CASSLQGGQPQHF,TGTGCCAGCAGCTTACAGGGGGGACAGCCCCAGCATTTT
TRBV6-1,-,TRBJ1-6,-,CASSDGLFSPLHF,TGTGCCAGCAGTGACGGTCTTTTCTCACCCCTCCACTTT
TRBV5-1,-,TRBJ1-2,-,CASSLIDPRGYGYTF,TGCGCCAGCAGCCTCATCGACCCTAGAGGATATGGCTACACCTTC
TRBV2,-,TRBJ1-2,TRBD1,CASSARQGAANYGYTF,TGTGCCAGCAGTGCTAGACAGGGGGCGGCTAACTATGGCTACACCTTC
TRBV19,-,TRBJ2-7,TRBD2,CASSIEPRRTSRAYEQYF,TGTGCCAGTAGTATAGAACCCCGCCGGACTAGCCGTGCCTACGAGCAGTACTTC
TRBV6-5,once,TRBJ2-1,-,CASRAPGYNEQFF,TGTGCCAGCAGGGCCCCAGGCTACAATGAGCAGTTCTTC
TRBV4-1,-,TRBJ2-1,-,CASSQPASIEQFF,TGCGCCAGCAGCCAACCCGCTAGCATTGAGCAGTTCTTC
TRBV5-4,-,TRBJ2-6,-,CASSLDISGANVLTF,TGTGCCAGCAGCTTGGATATTTCTGGGGCCAACGTCCTGACTTTC
TRBV6-1,-,TRBJ2-1,TRBD2,CASSGGLAEAHEQFF,TGTGCCAGCAGTGGGGGACTAGCTGAGGCCCATGAGCAGTTCTTC
TRBV19,-,TRBJ1-2,TRBD1,CASSIVSGQGYYGYTF,TGTGCCAGTAGTATAGTTTCCGGACAGGGCTACTATGGCTACACCTTC
TRBV7-8,-,TRBJ2-1,TRBD2,CASEREPPYNEQFF,TGTGCCTCAGAGCGGGAGCCCCCCTACAATGAGCAGTTCTTC
TRBV18,-,TRBJ1-1,-,CASSPRAGNTEAFF,TGTGCCAGCTCACCCCGGGCGGGGAACACTGAAGCTTTCTTT
TRBV5-6,-,TRBJ1-1,-,CASSLRQGNTEAFF,TGTGCCAGCAGCTTGCGCCAGGGGAACACTGAAGCTTTCTTT
TRBV7-6,-,TRBJ2-1,TRBD2,CASSLRTVAGYNEQFF,TGTGCCAGCAGCTTACGTACAGTAGCGGGGTACAATGAGCAGTTCTTC
TRBV5-1,-,TRBJ1-1,TRBD1,CASTKLRDRGLSTEAFF,TGCGCCAGCACCAAATTAAGGGACAGGGGGCTCAGCACTGAAGCTTTCTTT
TRBV6-4,-,TRBJ2-1,TRBD2,CASSVLAGQYNEQFF,TGTGCCAGCAGTGTTCTAGCGGGACAATACAATGAGCAGTTCTTC